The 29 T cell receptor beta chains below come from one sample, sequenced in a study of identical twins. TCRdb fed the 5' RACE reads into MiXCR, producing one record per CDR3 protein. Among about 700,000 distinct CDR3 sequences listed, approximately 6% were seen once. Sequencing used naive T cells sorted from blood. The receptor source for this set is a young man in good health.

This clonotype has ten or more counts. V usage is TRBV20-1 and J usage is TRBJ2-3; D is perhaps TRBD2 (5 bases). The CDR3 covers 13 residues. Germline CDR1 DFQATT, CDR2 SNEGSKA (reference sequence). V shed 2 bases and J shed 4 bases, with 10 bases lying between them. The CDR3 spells CSARIRAADTQYF. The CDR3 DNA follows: TGCAGTGCTAGAATCCGAGCGGCAGATACGCAGTATTTT.

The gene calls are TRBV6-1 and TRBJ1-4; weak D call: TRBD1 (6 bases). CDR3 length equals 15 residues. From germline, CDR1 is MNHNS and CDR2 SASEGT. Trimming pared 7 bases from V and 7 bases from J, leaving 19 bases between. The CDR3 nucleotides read TGTGCCAGCATGCCTGACAGGAAAAGGGGTGAAAAACTGTTTTTT. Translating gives CASMPDRKRGEKLFF.

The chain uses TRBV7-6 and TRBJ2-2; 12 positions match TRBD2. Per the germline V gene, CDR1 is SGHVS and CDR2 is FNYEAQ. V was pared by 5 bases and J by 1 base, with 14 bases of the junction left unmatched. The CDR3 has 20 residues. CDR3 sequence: CASSATLGLAGIKNTGELFF. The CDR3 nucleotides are TGTGCCAGCAGCGCCACCCTGGGACTAGCGGGCATAAAGAACACCGGGGAGCTGTTTTTT.

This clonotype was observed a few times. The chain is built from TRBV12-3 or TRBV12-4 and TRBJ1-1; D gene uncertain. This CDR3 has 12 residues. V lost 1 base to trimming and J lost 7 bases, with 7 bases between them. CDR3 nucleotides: TGTGCCAGCAGTTTAGGGCTAAATGAAGCTTTCTTT. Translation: CASSLGLNEAFF.

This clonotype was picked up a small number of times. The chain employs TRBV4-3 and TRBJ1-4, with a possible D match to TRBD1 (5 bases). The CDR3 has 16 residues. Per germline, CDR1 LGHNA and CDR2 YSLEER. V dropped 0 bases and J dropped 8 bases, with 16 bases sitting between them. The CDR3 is CASSQDRRGAGEKLFF. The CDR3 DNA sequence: TGCGCCAGCAGCCAAGATCGAAGAGGGGCTGGAGAAAAACTGTTTTTT.

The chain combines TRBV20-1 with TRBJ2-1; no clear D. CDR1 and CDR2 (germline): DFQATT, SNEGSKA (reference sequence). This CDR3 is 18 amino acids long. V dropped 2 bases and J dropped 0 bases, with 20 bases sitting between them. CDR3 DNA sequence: TGCAGTGCTAGATACGGGCGGAGCAAAACAATCTCCTACAATGAGCAGTTCTTC. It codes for CSARYGRSKTISYNEQFF.

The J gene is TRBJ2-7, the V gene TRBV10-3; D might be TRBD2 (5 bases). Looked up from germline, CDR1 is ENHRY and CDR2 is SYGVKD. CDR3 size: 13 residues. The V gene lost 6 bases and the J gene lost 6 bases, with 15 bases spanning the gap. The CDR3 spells CAISTSAEGEQYV. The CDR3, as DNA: TGTGCCATCAGCACCAGCGCCGAGGGCGAGCAGTACGTC.

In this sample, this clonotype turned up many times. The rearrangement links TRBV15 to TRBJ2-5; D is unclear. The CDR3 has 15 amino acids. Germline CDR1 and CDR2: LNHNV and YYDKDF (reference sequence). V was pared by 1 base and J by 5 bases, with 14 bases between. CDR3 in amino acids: CATSRGWTQRETQYF. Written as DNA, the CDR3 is TGTGCCACCAGCAGAGGTTGGACCCAAAGGGAGACCCAGTACTTC. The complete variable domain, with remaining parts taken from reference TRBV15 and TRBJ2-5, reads DAMVIQNPRYQVTQFGKPVTLSCSQTLNHNVMYWYQQKSSQAPKLLFHYYDKDFNNEADTPDNFQSRRPNTSFCFLDIRSPGLGDTAMYLCATSRGWTQRETQYFGPGTRLLVL.

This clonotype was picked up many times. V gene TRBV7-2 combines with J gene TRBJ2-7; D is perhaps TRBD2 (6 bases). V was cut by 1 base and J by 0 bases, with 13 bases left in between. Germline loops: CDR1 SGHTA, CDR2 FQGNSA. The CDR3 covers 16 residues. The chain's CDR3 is CASSLVAGRSSYEQYF. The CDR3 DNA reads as TGTGCCAGCAGCTTAGTTGCGGGAAGGAGCTCCTACGAGCAGTACTTC.

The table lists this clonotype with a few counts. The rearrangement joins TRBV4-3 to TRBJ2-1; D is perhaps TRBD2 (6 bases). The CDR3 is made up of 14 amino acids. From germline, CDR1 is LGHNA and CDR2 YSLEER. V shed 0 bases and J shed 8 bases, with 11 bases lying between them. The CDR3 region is CASSQDRRDHEQFF. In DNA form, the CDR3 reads TGCGCCAGCAGCCAAGATAGGCGGGACCATGAGCAGTTCTTC.

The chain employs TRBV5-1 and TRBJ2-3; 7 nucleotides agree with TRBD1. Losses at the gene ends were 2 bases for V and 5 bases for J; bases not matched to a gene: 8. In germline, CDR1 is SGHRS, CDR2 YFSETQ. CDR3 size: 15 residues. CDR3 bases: TGCGCCAGCAGCTTCGGCAGGGGGTTAAAAGATACGCAGTATTTT. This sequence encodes CASSFGRGLKDTQYF.

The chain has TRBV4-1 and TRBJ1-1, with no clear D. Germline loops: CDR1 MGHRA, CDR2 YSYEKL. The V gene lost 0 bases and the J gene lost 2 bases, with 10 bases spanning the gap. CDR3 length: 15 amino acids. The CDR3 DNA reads TGCGCCAGCAGCCAAGATCCCAGTATTAACACTGAAGCTTTCTTT. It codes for CASSQDPSINTEAFF.

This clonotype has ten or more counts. CDR3 in amino acids: CSVEGRTGTYNEQFF. CDR3 DNA sequence: TGCAGCGTTGAAGGAAGGACAGGGACCTACAATGAGCAGTTCTTC. This rearrangement joins TRBV29-1 to TRBJ2-1; 8 bases fit TRBD1. This CDR3 spans 15 amino acids. Per germline, CDR1 SQVTM and CDR2 ANQGSEA. J lost 2 bases, V lost 1 base, and 4 bases had no gene match.

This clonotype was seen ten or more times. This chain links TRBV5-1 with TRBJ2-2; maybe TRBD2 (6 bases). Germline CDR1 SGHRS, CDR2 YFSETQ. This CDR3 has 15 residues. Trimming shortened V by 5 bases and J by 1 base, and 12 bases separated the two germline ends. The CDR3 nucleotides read TGCGCCAGCAGAAAAACCGGGAGGAACACCGGGGAGCTGTTTTTT. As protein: CASRKTGRNTGELFF.

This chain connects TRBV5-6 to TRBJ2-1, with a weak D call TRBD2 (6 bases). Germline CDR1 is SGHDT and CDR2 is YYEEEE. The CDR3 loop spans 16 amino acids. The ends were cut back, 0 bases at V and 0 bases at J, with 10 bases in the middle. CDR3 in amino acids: CASSLAGRGSYNEQFF. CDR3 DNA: TGTGCCAGCAGCTTGGCCGGGCGGGGCTCCTACAATGAGCAGTTCTTC.

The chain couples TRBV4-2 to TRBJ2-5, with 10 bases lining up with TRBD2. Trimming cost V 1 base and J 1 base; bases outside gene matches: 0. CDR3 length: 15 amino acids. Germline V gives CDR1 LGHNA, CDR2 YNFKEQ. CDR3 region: CASSQGTSGQETQYF. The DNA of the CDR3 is TGTGCCAGCAGCCAAGGGACTAGCGGCCAAGAGACCCAGTACTTC.

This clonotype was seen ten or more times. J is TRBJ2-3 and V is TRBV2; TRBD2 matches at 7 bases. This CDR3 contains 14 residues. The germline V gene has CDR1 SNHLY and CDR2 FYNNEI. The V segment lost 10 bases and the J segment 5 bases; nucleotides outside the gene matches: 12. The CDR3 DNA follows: TGTGCCATATACGGGACTACGGTAGGAGATACGCAGTATTTT. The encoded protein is CAIYGTTVGDTQYF.

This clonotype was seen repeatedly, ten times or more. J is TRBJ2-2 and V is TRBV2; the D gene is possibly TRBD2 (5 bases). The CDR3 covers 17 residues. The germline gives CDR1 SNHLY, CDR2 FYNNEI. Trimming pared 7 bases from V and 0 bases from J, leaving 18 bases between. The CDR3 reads CASIPLRGGPNTGELFF. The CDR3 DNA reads TGTGCCAGCATTCCTCTACGAGGCGGGCCGAACACCGGGGAGCTGTTTTTT.

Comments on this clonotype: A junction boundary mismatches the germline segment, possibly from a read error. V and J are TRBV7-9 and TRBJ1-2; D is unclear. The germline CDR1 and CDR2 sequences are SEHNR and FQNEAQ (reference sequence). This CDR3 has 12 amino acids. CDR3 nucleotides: TGTGGCAGCAGCCTAAACCCAGATGGCTACACCTTC. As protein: CGSSLNPDGYTF. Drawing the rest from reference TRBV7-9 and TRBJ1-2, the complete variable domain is DTGVSQNPRHKITKRGQNVTFRCDPISEHNRLYWYRQTLGQGPEFLTYFQNEAQLEKSRLLSDRFSAERPKGSFSTLEIQRTEQGDSAMYLCGSSLNPDGYTFGSGTRLTVV.

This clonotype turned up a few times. The CDR3 spells CASSPTAGPKMNTEAFF. Written as DNA, the CDR3 is TGTGCCAGCAGCCCCACGGCAGGGCCTAAAATGAACACTGAAGCTTTCTTT. The chain joins TRBV6-2 or TRBV6-3 to TRBJ1-1; D is perhaps TRBD1 (5 bases). V was pared by 6 bases and J by 0 bases, with 20 bases between. Germline values: CDR1 MNHEY, CDR2 SVGEGT. This CDR3 contains 17 residues.

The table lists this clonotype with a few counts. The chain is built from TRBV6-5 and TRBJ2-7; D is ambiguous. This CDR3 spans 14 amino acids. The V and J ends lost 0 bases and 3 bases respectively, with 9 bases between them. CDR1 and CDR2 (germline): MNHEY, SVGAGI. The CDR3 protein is CASSYSGRFYEQYF. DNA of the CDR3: TGTGCCAGCAGTTACTCGGGCAGGTTCTACGAGCAGTACTTC.

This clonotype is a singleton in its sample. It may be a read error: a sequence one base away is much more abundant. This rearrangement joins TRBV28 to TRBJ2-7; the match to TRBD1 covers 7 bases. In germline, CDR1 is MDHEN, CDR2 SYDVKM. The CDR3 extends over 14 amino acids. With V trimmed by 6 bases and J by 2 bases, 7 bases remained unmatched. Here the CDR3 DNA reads TGTGCCAGCAGGGGGACAGACCTTCCCTACGAGCAGTACTTC. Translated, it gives CASRGTDLPYEQYF.

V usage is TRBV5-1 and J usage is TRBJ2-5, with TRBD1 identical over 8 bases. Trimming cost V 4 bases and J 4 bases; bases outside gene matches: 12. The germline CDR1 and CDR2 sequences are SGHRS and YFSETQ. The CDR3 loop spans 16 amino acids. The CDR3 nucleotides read TGCGCCAGCAGCCCCGGGACAGGCCCTCCCCGAGAGACCCAGTACTTC. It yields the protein CASSPGTGPPRETQYF.

CDR3 DNA: TGTGCCAGCAGCCCAGGGGGATCCGGGGAGCTGTTTTTT. Translation gives CASSPGGSGELFF. V and J are TRBV25-1 and TRBJ2-2, with 7 positions matching TRBD1. This CDR3 spans 13 amino acids. Looked up from germline, CDR1 is MGHDK and CDR2 is SYGVNS. With V trimmed by 6 bases and J by 6 bases, 4 bases remained unmatched.

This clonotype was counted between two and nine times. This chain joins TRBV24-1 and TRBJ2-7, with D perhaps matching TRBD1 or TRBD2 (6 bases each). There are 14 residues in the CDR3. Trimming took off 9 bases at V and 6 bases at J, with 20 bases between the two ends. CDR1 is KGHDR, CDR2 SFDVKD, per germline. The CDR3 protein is CATGRPGGGCEQYV. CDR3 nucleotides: TGTGCCACCGGACGACCTGGAGGGGGTTGCGAGCAGTACGTC.

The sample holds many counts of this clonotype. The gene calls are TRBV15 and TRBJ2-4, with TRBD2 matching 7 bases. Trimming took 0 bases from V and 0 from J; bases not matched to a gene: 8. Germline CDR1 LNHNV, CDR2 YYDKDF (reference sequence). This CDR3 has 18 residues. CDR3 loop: CATSREASGSLAKNIQYF. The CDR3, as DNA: TGTGCCACCAGCAGAGAGGCTAGCGGATCCCTAGCCAAAAACATTCAGTACTTC.

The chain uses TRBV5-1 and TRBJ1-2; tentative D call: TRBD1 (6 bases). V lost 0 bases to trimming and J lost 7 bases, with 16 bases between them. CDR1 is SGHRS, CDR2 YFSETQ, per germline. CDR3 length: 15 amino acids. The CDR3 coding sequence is TGCGCCAGCAGCTTGGCACGAGGGGGGCGCAGTGGCTACACCTTC. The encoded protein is CASSLARGGRSGYTF.

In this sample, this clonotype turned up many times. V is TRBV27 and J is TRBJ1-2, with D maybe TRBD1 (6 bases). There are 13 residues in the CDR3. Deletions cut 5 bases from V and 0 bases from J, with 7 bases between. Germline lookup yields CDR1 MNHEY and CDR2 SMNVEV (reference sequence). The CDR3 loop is CASSPGANYGYTF. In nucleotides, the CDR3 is TGTGCCAGCAGTCCAGGGGCTAACTATGGCTACACCTTC.

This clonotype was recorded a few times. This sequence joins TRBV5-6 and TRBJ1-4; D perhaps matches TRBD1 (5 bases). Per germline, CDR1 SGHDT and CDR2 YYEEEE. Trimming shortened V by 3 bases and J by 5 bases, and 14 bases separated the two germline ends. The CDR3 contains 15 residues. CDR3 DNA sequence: TGTGCCAGCAGCTCCTTCTGGACACTGAATGAAAAACTGTTTTTT. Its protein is CASSSFWTLNEKLFF. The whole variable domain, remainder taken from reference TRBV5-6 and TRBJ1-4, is DAGVTQSPTHLIKTRGQQVTLRCSPKSGHDTVSWYQQALGQGPQFIFQYYEEEERQRGNFPDRFSGHQFPNYSSELNVNALLLGDSALYLCASSSFWTLNEKLFFGSGTQLSVL.